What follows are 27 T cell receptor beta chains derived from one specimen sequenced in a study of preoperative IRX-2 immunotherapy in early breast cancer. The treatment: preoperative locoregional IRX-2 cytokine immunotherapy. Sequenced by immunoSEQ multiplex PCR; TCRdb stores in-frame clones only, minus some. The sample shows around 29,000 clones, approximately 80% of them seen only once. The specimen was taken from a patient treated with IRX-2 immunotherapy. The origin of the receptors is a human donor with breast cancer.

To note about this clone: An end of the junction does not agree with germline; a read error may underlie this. For the CDR3, the DNA is TGTGCCATCAGTGTTGGCGGGGGGGAGACCCAGTACTTC. Its protein is CAISVGGGETQYF. The chain carries TRBV6-8 and TRBJ2-5, with 8 bases aligning to TRBD2. Germline V CDR1 and CDR2: MNHGY, SAAAGT. This CDR3 has 13 amino acids.

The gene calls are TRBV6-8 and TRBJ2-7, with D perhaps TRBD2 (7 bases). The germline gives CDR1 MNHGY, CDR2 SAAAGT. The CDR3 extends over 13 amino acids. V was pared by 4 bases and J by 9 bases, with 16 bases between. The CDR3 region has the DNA TGTGCCAGCAGTTTTGCGGGGGCTTGGGGGCAGTACTTC. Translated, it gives CASSFAGAWGQYF.

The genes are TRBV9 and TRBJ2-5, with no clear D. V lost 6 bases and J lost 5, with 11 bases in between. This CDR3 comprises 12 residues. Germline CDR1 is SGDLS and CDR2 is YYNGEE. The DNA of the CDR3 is TGTGCCAGCAACTCCGAAGGGGAGACCCAGTACTTC. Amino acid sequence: CASNSEGETQYF. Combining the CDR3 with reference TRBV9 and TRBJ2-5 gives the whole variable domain DSGVTQTPKHLITATGQRVTLRCSPRSGDLSVYWYQQSLDQGLQFLIQYYNGEERAKGNILERFSAQQFPDLHSELNLSSLELGDSALYFCASNSEGETQYFGPGTRLLVL.

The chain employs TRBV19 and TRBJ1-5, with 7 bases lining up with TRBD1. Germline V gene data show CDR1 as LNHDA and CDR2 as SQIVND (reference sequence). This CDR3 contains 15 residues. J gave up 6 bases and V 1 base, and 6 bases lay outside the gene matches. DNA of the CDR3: TGTGCCAGTAGTATAGGAAGGGACAGAGCTCAGCCCCAGCATTTT. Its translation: CASSIGRDRAQPQHF.

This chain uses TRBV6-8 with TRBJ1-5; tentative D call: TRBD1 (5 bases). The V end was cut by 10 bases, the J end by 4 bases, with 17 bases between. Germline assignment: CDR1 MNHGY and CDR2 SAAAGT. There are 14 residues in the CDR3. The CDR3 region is CAISRDGRNQPQHF. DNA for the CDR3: TGTGCCATCAGCCGGGACGGGAGGAATCAGCCCCAGCATTTT.

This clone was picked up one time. The CDR3 sequence: CASSLVPDRAGQPQHF. The CDR3 nucleotides read TGTGCCAGCAGTTTAGTCCCGGACAGGGCAGGTCAGCCCCAGCATTTT. V gene TRBV28 combines with J gene TRBJ1-5, with 8 bases aligning to TRBD1. The germline V gene encodes CDR1 MDHEN and CDR2 SYDVKM. The CDR3 is 16 amino acids. With V trimmed by 2 bases and J by 6 bases, 9 bases remained unmatched.

The CDR3 DNA sequence: TGTGCCAGCAGTTACTCCGGACTAGCGGGGGTCAACAATGAGCAGTTCTTC. It translates to CASSYSGLAGVNNEQFF. The V gene is TRBV6-7, the J gene TRBJ2-1; 13 bases align to TRBD2. TRBV6-7 is an ORF, and what it does is uncertain. The CDR3 is 17 amino acids. The V segment lost 0 bases and the J segment 5 bases; nucleotides outside the gene matches: 4.

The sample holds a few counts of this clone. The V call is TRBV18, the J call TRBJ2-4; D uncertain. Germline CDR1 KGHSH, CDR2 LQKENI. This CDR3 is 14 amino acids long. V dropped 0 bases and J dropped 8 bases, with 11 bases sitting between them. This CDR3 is CASSPPIRTDIQYF. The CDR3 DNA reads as TGTGCCAGCTCACCACCGATACGGACGGACATTCAGTACTTC.

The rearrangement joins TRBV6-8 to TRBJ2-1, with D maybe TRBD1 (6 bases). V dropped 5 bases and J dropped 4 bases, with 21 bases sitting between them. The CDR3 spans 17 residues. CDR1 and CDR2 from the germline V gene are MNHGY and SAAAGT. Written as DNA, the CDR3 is TGTGCCAGCAGTGGCCGGGGTCAAGGGGGATTTTACAATGAGCAGTTCTTC. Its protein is CASSGRGQGGFYNEQFF.

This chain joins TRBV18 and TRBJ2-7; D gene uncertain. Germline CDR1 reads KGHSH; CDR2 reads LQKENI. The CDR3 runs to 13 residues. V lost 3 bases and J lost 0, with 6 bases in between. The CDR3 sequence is CASSPGSSYEQYF. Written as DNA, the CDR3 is TGTGCCAGCTCACCGGGCAGCTCCTACGAGCAGTACTTC.

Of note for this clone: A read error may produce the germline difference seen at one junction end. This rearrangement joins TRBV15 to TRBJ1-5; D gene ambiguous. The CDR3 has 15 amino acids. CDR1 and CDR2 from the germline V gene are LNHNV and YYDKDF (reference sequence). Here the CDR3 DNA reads TGTGCCACCAGCAGAGCAGATCTTAGCAATCAGTCCCAGCATTTT. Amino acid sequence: CATSRADLSNQSQHF. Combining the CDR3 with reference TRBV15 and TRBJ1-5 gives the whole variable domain DAMVIQNPRYQVTQFGKPVTLSCSQTLNHNVMYWYQQKSSQAPKLLFHYYDKDFNNEADTPDNFQSRRPNTSFCFLDIRSPGLGDTAMYLCATSRADLSNQSQHFGDGTRLSIL.

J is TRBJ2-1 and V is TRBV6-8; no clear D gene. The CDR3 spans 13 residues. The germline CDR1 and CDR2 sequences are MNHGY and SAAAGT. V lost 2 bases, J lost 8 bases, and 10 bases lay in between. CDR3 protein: CASSYGIPDEQFF. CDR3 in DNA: TGTGCCAGCAGTTACGGGATCCCGGATGAGCAGTTCTTC.

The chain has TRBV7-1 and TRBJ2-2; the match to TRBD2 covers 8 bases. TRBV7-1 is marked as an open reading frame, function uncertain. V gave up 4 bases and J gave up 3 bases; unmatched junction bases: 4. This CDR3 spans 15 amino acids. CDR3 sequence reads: CASSYGLAHTGELFF. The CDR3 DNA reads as TGTGCCAGCAGCTACGGACTAGCCCACACCGGGGAGCTGTTTTTT.

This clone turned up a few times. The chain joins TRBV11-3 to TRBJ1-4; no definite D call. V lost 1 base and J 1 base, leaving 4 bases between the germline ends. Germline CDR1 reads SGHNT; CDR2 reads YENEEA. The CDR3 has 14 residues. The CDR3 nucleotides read TGTGCCAGCAGCTTAGGGGGAACTAATGAAAAACTGTTTTTT. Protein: CASSLGGTNEKLFF. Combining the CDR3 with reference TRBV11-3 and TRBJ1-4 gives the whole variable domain EAGVVQSPRYKIIEKKQPVAFWCNPISGHNTLYWYLQNLGQGPELLIRYENEEAVDDSQLPKDRFSAERLKGVDSTLKIQPAELGDSAVYLCASSLGGTNEKLFFGSGTQLSVL.

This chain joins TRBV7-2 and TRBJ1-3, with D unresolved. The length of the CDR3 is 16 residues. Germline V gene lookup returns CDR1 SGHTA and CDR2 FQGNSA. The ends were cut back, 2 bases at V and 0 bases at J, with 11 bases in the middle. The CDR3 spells CASSLNGITSGNTIYF. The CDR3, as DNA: TGTGCCAGCAGCTTAAACGGGATTACCTCTGGAAACACCATATATTTT. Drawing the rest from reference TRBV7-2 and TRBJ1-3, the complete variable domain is GAGVSQSPSNKVTEKGKDVELRCDPISGHTALYWYRQSLGQGLEFLIYFQGNSAPDKSGLPSDRFSAERTGGSVSTLTIQRTQQEDSAVYLCASSLNGITSGNTIYFGEGSWLTVV.

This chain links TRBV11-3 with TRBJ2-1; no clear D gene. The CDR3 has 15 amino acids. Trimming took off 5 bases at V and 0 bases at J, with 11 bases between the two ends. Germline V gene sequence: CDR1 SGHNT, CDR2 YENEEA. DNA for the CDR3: TGTGCCAGCAGCGAACACTTGACCTCCTACAATGAGCAGTTCTTC. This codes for CASSEHLTSYNEQFF.

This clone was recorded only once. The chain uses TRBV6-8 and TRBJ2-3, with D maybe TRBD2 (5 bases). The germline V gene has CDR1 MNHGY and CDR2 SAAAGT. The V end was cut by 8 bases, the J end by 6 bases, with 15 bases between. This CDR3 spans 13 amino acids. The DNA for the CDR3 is TGTGCCAGCGGCCGGGGTTACGGTGATACGCAGTATTTT. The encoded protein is CASGRGYGDTQYF.

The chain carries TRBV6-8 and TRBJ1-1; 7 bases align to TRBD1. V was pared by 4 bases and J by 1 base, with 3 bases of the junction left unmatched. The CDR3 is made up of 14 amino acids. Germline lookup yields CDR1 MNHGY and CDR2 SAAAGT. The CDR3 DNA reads TGTGCCAGCAGTTCCGACAGGGCGAACACTGAAGCTTTCTTT. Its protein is CASSSDRANTEAFF.

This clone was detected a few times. The CDR3 region is CAISESRGTEAFF. CDR3 coding DNA: TGTGCCATCAGTGAGTCTAGGGGAACTGAAGCTTTCTTT. The chain employs TRBV10-3 and TRBJ1-1, with a weak D call TRBD1 (5 bases). Germline-derived CDR1 and CDR2 are ENHRY and SYGVKD. The CDR3 has 13 residues. Deletions cut 0 bases from V and 5 bases from J, with 7 bases between.

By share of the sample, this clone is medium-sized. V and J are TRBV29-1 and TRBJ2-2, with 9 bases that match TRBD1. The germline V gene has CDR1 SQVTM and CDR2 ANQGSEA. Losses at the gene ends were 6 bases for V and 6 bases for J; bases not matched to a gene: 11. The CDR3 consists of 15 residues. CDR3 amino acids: CSVPAGTGFAGELFF. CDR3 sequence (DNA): TGCAGCGTACCGGCCGGGACAGGGTTCGCCGGGGAGCTGTTTTTT.

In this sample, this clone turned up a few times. CDR3 protein: CASNRQGRMNQPQHF. The DNA of the CDR3 is TGTGCCAGCAACAGGCAGGGTCGTATGAATCAGCCCCAGCATTTT. J is TRBJ1-5 and V is TRBV11-3; D is perhaps TRBD1 (5 bases). The CDR3 runs 15 residues. The germline V gene encodes CDR1 SGHNT and CDR2 YENEEA. Trimming pared 7 bases from V and 4 bases from J, leaving 17 bases between.

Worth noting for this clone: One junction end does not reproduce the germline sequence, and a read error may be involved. In nucleotides, the CDR3 is TGTGCCAGCAGTGACTCGAGGGGACTAGCGGGGGGAAGGCGGGAGACCCAGTACTTC. Protein product: CASSDSRGLAGGRRETQYF. This chain connects TRBV6-8 to TRBJ2-5; 15 positions agree with TRBD2. This CDR3 has 19 residues. Germline V gives CDR1 MNHGY, CDR2 SAAAGT.

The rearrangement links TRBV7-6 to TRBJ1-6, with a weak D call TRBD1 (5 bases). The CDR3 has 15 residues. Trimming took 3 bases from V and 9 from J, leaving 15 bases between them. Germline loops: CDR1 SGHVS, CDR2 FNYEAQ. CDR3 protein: CASSFRSQGGSPLHF. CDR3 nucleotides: TGTGCCAGCAGCTTTAGGTCGCAGGGAGGTTCACCCCTCCACTTT.

The CDR3 DNA is TGTGCCAGCAGCTTAATTGCTAGCGCTCCCTACGAGCAGTACTTC. It specifies CASSLIASAPYEQYF. V usage is TRBV11-3 and J usage is TRBJ2-7; D might be TRBD2 (6 bases). Trimming removed 2 bases at V and 2 bases at J, with 13 bases between. The CDR3 totals 15 residues. Germline V gene sequence: CDR1 SGHNT, CDR2 YENEEA.

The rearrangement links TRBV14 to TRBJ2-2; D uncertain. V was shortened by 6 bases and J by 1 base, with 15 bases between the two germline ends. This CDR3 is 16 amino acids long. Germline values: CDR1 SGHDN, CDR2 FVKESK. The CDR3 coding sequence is TGTGCCAGCAGTAACCAGATCGCGGTGAACACCGGGGAGCTGTTTTTT. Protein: CASSNQIAVNTGELFF.

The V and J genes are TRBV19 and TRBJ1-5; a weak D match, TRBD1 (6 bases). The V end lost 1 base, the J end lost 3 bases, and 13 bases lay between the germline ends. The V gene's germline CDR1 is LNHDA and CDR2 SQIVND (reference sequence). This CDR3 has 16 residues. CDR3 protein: CASSIVSRGHNQPQHF. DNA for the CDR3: TGTGCCAGTAGTATAGTTAGCAGGGGACACAATCAGCCCCAGCATTTT.

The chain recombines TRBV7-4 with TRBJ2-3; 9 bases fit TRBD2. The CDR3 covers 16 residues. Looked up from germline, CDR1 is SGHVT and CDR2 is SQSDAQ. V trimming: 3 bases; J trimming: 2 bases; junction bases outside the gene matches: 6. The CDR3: CASSLGLAGLTDTQYF. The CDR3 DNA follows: TGTGCCAGCAGCTTGGGGCTAGCGGGACTCACAGATACGCAGTATTTT.